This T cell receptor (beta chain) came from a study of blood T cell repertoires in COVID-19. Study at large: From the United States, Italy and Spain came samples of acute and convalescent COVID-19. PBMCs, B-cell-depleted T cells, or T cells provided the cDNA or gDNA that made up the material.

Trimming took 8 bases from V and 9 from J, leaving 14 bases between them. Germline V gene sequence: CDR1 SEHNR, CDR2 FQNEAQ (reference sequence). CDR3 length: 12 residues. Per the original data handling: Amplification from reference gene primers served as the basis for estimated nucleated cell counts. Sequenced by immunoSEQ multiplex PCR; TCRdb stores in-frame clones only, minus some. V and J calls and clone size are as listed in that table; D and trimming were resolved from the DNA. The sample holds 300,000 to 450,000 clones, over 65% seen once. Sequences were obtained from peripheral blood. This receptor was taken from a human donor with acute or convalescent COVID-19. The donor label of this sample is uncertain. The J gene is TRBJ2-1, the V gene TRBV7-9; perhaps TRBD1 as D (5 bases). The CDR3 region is CASGAGMGEQFF. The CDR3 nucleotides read TGTGCCAGCGGCGCAGGGATGGGTGAGCAGTTCTTC.